The clone carrying this TCR beta chain was seen ten or more times. The CDR3 spans 15 residues. V lost 6 bases to trimming and J lost 1 base; unmatched junction nucleotides: 8. CDR1 and CDR2 (germline): SNHLY, FYNNEI. Documented time point: newly diagnosed GD, antithyroid drugs for less than 3 months. Researchers made the TCR library from RNA that was extracted from PBMCs. Sequencing libraries for TCR beta were prepared with iRepertoire HTBI primers and Arm-PCR of CDR3 regions. Original processing notes: Sample data revealed approximately 62 TRBV and 14 TRBJ segments. TCRdb re-called the multiplex PCR reads through MiXCR, storing one row per CDR3 protein. The V and J calls were not made by the authors but by TCRdb's processing. The sample holds 400,000 to 500,000 distinct CDR3 sequences, about 14% seen once. This sample is drawn from a study of regulatory T cells in long-lasting Graves disease. These data were also filed under a second study, of T cells in Graves' hyperthyroidism and ophthalmopathy. Turning to that study: Patients were excluded for uncontrolled infection, other autoimmune disease, pregnancy or lactation. The majority of expanded thyroid clonotypes above 0.001 also appeared in blood.

Sequenced here: peripheral blood mononuclear cells (PBMCs), sampled at new diagnosis, from a patient treated with antithyroid drugs. This chain joins TRBV2 and TRBJ1-1; 7 nucleotides match TRBD1. The receptor was isolated from a woman aged 50 to 65 with Graves disease. The CDR3 coding sequence is TGTGCCAGCAGCATCACAGGGGTCGAGAACACTGAAGCTTTCTTT. Protein product: CASSITGVENTEAFF.